The clone carrying this T cell receptor (beta chain) was counted many times. Its target is unknown. The data belong to a study of CD8 T cells in ankylosing spondylitis. General study points: Past studies reported some motif variants in reactive arthritis synovial fluid and blood. Typical of ankylosing spondylitis blood, it appeared, was a TCR beta motif of eight highly homologous variants. Clones linked to the disease showed a CD8+ phenotype. They occurred at relatively low frequencies in peripheral blood.

Germline V gene data show CDR1 as LGHDT and CDR2 as YNNKEL (reference sequence). This CDR3 has 14 residues. Trimming shortened V by 0 bases and J by 7 bases, and 10 bases separated the two germline ends. TCRdb reprocessed the 5' RACE reads via MiXCR and lists one record per CDR3 protein. Here the sample spans 700,000 to 1,000,000 distinct CDR3 sequences, over 9.5% being singletons. The sequenced sample was blood, either unsorted or a sorted T cell fraction (not recorded which). J is TRBJ1-5 and V is TRBV3-1, with D possibly TRBD1 on 5 matching bases. This TCR came from a male donor with ankylosing spondylitis. CDR3 loop: CASSQDRGDQPQHF. The CDR3 nucleotides are TGTGCCAGCAGCCAAGATCGGGGGGACCAGCCCCAGCATTTT.